The 2 T cell receptor beta chains given below trace back to one sample, sequenced in a study of cytomegalovirus exposure and HLA in healthy donors. The PCR ran on 60 Vbeta and 13 Jbeta primers. Using immunoSEQ multiplex PCR, the repertoire was profiled, and TCRdb retains in-frame clones only, with some absent. The table includes roughly 98,000 clones, roughly 74% detected once. Material: PBMCs. The source is a woman between 65 and 79 years old in good health and CMV-seropositive.

V gene TRBV5-4 combines with J gene TRBJ1-3, with 7 bases lining up with TRBD1. V trimming: 4 bases; J trimming: 0 bases; junction bases outside the gene matches: 4. CDR1 SGHNT and CDR2 YYREEE come from the germline V gene (reference sequence). The CDR3 runs 15 residues. The CDR3 protein is CASSPGQYSGNTIYF. CDR3 nucleotides: TGTGCCAGCAGCCCGGGACAGTACTCTGGAAACACCATATATTTT.

The chain recombines TRBV7-2 with TRBJ2-7; D gene ambiguous. Germline CDR1 reads SGHTA; CDR2 reads FQGNSA. This CDR3 contains 14 residues. V was cut by 7 bases and J by 1 base, with 14 bases left in between. CDR3 sequence (DNA): TGTGCCAGCACCCCAATGGCAGGATCCTACGAGCAGTACTTC. Its translation is CASTPMAGSYEQYF.